The 9 T cell receptor beta chains below come from one sample, sequenced in a study of spatial heterogeneity in lung cancer. TCRdb itself ran the 5' RACE reads through MiXCR, one entry per CDR3 protein. This table holds 20,000 to 25,000 distinct CDR3 sequences, 4.5% to 5.5% found once. Time point here: sample taken at primary tumor resection. The starting material was PBMCs, obtained at surgery. The receptors come from a male donor with early-stage non-small cell lung cancer.

In this sample, this clonotype turned up many times. The rearrangement uses TRBV7-9 and TRBJ1-1; weak D call: TRBD1 (5 bases). This CDR3 is 12 amino acids long. Germline loops: CDR1 SEHNR, CDR2 FQNEAQ (reference sequence). The V end lost 1 base, the J end lost 7 bases, and 7 bases lay between the germline ends. The CDR3 loop reads CASSLVRGEAFF. CDR3 bases: TGTGCCAGCAGCTTAGTAAGGGGTGAAGCTTTCTTT. The whole variable domain, remainder taken from reference TRBV7-9 and TRBJ1-1, is DTGVSQNPRHKITKRGQNVTFRCDPISEHNRLYWYRQTLGQGPEFLTYFQNEAQLEKSRLLSDRFSAERPKGSFSTLEIQRTEQGDSAMYLCASSLVRGEAFFGQGTRLTVV.

This clonotype came up many times. The genes are TRBV7-2 and TRBJ2-2; a weak D match, TRBD1 (6 bases). The CDR3 loop spans 15 amino acids. V was clipped by 5 bases and J by 1 base, with 11 bases between them. Germline CDR1 is SGHTA and CDR2 is FQGNSA. Here the CDR3 DNA reads TGTGCCAGCAGCCGCGTACAGGGGAACACCGGGGAGCTGTTTTTT. Translating it yields CASSRVQGNTGELFF.

Ten or more counts support this clonotype. The rearrangement uses TRBV11-2 and TRBJ2-1; D unresolved. CDR3 length: 14 amino acids. V was clipped by 2 bases and J by 0 bases, with 5 bases between them. Germline CDR1 is SGHAT and CDR2 is FQNNGV. The CDR3 loop reads CASSLSSSYNEQFF. The DNA for the CDR3 is TGTGCCAGCAGCTTATCAAGCTCCTACAATGAGCAGTTCTTC.

This clonotype was picked up many times. CDR3 region: CASSFTGAGETQYF. In nucleotides, the CDR3 is TGTGCCAGCAGTTTCACAGGGGCGGGAGAGACCCAGTACTTC. The genes are TRBV7-3 and TRBJ2-5, with TRBD1 matching 7 bases. Germline values: CDR1 SGHTA, CDR2 FQGTGA. The CDR3 has 14 residues. Trimming took 6 bases from V and 4 from J; bases not matched to a gene: 8.

There are many counts of this clonotype. J is TRBJ2-7 and V is TRBV18; tentatively, D is TRBD2 (7 bases). The CDR3 spans 14 residues. V was shortened by 3 bases and J by 7 bases, with 16 bases between the two germline ends. Germline CDR1 is KGHSH and CDR2 is LQKENI. In DNA form, the CDR3 reads TGTGCCAGCTCACCTTTGGACGGGGGGCAAGAGCAGTACTTC. Residues: CASSPLDGGQEQYF.

The table lists this clonotype with many counts. The chain employs TRBV20-1 and TRBJ2-1; 7 bases map to TRBD1. This CDR3 region has 12 residues. Per germline, CDR1 DFQATT and CDR2 SNEGSKA (reference sequence). With V trimmed by 6 bases and J by 6 bases, 5 bases remained unmatched. CDR3 in DNA: TGCAGTGCGATTGGACAGGTCAATGAGCAGTTCTTC. It encodes CSAIGQVNEQFF.

In this sample, this clonotype turned up many times. The V gene is TRBV3-1, the J gene TRBJ2-1; TRBD2 matches at 8 bases. V was pared by 6 bases and J by 9 bases, with 7 bases of the junction left unmatched. CDR1 is LGHDT and CDR2 is YNNKEL in the germline V gene (reference sequence). The CDR3 contains 13 residues. CDR3 sequence: CASRPSGGGEQFF. DNA for the CDR3: TGTGCCAGCAGACCCTCCGGGGGGGGTGAGCAGTTCTTC.

This clonotype was counted many times. This chain uses TRBV12-3 or TRBV12-4 with TRBJ1-5; possible D gene TRBD1, 5 bases. The CDR3 sequence is 14 residues long. V dropped 3 bases and J dropped 7 bases, with 13 bases sitting between them. The CDR3 DNA is TGTGCCAGCAGTTTGGGAGGGGCAAACCAGCCCCAGCATTTT. As protein: CASSLGGANQPQHF.

CDR3 bases: TGCAGTGCCCCGGGCCGGAATGAGCAGTTCTTC. Amino acids: CSAPGRNEQFF. The genes are TRBV20-1 and TRBJ2-1; D not resolved. V was trimmed by 6 bases and J by 7 bases, leaving 10 bases between them. The germline V gene has CDR1 DFQATT and CDR2 SNEGSKA (reference sequence). The CDR3 loop spans 11 amino acids.